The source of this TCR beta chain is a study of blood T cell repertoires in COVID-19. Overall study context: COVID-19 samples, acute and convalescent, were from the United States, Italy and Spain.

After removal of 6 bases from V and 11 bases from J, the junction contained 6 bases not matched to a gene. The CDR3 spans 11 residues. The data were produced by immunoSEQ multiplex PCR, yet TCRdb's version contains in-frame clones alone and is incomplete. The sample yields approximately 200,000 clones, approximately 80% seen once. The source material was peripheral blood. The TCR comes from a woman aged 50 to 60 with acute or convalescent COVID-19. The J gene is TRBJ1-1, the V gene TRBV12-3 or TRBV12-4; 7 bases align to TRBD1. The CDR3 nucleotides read TGTGCCAGCAGGATACAGGGGTATGCTTTCTTT. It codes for CASRIQGYAFF.